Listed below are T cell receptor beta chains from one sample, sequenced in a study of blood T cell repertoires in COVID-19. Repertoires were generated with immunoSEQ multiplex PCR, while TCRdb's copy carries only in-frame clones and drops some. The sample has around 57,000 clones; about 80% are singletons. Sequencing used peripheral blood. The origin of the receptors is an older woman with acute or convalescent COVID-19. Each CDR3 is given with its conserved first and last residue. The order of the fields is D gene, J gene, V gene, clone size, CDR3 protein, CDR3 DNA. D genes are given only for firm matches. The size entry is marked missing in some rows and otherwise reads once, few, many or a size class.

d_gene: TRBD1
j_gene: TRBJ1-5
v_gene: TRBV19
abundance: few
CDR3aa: CASSSRGQGGLWQPQHF
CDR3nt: TGTGCCAGTAGTAGTAGGGGGCAGGGGGGTTTGTGGCAGCCCCAGCATTTT

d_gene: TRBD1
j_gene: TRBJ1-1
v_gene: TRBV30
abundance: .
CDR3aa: CAWRAGDRGRVAFF
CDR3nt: TGTGCCTGGAGGGCCGGGGACAGGGGGCGGGTGGCTTTCTTT

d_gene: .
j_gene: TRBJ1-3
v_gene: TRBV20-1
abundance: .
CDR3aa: CSAGGLNTIYF
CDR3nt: TGCAGTGCTGGGGGCTTAAACACCATATATTTT

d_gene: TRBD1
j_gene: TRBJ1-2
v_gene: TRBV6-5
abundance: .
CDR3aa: CASSRDSNYGYTF
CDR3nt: TGTGCCAGCAGCAGGGACAGTAACTATGGCTACACCTTC

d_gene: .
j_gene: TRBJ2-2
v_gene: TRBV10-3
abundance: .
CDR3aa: CAISESEVTIGELFF
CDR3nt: TGTGCCATCAGTGAGTCGGAAGTAACTATCGGGGAGCTGTTTTTT

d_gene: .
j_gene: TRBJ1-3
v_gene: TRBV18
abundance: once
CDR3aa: CASSEHGNTIYF
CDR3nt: TGTGCCAGCTCTGAACATGGAAACACCATATATTTT

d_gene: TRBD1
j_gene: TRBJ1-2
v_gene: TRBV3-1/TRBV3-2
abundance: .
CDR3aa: CASSTGQPPSSGYTF
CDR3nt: TGTGCCAGCAGCACGGGACAGCCACCTTCGTCTGGCTACACCTTC

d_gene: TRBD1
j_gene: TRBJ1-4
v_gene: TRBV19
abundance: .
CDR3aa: CASSIAGTGRYTNEKLFF
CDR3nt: TGTGCCAGTAGTATAGCTGGGACAGGGAGGTACACTAATGAAAAACTGTTTTTT

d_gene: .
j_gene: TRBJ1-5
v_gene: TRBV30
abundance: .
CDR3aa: CAWSVGGLNQPQHF
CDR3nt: TGTGCCTGGAGTGTTGGGGGCCTCAATCAGCCCCAGCATTTT

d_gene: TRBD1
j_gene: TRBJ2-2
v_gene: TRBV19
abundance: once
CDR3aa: CATSFGTGRSGELFF
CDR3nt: TGTGCCACCTCATTTGGGACAGGAAGGTCCGGGGAGCTGTTTTTT

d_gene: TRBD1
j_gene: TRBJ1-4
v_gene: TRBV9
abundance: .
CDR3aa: CASSARPGQGEEKLFF
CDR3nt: TGTGCCAGCAGCGCCAGACCCGGACAGGGGGAGGAAAAACTGTTTTTT

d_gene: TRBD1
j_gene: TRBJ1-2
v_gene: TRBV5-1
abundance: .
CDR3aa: CASRAGTESGYTF
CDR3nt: TGCGCCAGCAGGGCCGGGACAGAGAGTGGCTACACCTTC

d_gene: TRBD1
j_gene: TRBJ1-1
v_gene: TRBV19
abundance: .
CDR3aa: CASSTRGQGARTEAFF
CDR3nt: TGTGCCAGTAGTACGAGGGGGCAGGGGGCGCGTACTGAAGCTTTCTTT

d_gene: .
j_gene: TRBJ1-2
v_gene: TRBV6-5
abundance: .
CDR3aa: CASSLQRNYGYTF
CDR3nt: TGTGCCAGCAGCCTCCAGAGGAACTATGGCTACACCTTC

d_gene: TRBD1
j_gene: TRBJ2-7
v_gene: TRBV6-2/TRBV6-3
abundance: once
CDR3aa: CASSRPGQFSYEQYF
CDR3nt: TGTGCCAGCAGCCGCCCGGGACAGTTCTCCTACGAGCAGTACTTC

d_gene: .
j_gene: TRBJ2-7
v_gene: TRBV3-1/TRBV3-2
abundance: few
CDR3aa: CASSGDNLYEQYF
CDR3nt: TGTGCCAGCAGCGGGGACAACCTCTACGAGCAGTACTTC

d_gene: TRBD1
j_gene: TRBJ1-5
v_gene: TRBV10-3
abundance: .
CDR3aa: CAISESTGSSPDQPQHF
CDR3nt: TGTGCCATCAGTGAGTCGACAGGGTCCTCACCCGATCAGCCCCAGCATTTT

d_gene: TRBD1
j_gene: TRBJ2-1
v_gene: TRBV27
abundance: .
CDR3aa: CASSPGTGAYNEQFF
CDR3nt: TGTGCCAGCAGTCCCGGGACAGGGGCCTACAATGAGCAGTTCTTC

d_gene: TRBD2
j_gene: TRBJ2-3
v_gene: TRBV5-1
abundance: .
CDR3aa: CASSSSSGGAADTQYF
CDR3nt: TGCGCCAGCAGCTCAAGTAGCGGGGGGGCAGCAGATACGCAGTATTTT

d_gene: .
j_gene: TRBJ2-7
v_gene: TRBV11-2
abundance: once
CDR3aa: CASSLAGVYEQYF
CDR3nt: TGTGCCAGCAGCTTAGCAGGGGTGTACGAGCAGTACTTC

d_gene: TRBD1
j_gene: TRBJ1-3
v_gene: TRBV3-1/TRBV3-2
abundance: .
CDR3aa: CASSPNRGARDTIYF
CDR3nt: TGTGCCAGCAGTCCCAACAGGGGCGCAAGGGACACCATATATTTT

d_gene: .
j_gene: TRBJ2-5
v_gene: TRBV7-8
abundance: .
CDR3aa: CASSLRGEGETQYF
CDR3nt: TGTGCCAGCAGCTTAAGGGGGGAGGGGGAGACCCAGTACTTC

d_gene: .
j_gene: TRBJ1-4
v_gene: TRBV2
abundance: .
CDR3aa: CASSGGGREKLFF
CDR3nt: TGTGCCAGCAGTGGAGGGGGTCGGGAAAAACTGTTTTTT

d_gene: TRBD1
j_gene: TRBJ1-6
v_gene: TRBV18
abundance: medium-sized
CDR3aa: CASSPTGSRNSPLHF
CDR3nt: TGTGCCAGCTCACCGACAGGGTCGAGGAATTCACCCCTCCACTTT

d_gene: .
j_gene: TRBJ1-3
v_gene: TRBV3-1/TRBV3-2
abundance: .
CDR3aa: CASSQGQSERNTIYF
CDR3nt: TGTGCCAGCAGCCAAGGACAGTCTGAGAGAAACACCATATATTTT

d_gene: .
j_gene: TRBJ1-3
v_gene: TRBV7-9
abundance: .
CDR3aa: CASSFSVLTGNTIYF
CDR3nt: TGTGCCAGCAGCTTTTCAGTGCTGACTGGAAACACCATATATTTT

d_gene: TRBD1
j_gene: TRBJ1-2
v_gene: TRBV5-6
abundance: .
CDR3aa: CASSSSRDRTTYGYTF
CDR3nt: TGTGCCAGCAGCTCCTCCCGGGACAGGACTACCTATGGCTACACCTTC

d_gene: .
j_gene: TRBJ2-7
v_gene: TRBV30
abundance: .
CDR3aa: CAWRYDNSYEQYF
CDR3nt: TGTGCCTGGAGGTATGACAACTCTTACGAGCAGTACTTC

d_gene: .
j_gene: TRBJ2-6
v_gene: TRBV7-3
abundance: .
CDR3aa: CASSLSGGGSGANVLTF
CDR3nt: TGTGCCAGCAGCTTGTCCGGAGGCGGCTCTGGGGCCAACGTCCTGACTTTC

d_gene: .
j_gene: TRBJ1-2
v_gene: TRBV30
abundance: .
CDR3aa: CAWSQQGGYGYTF
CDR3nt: TGTGCCTGGAGTCAACAGGGCGGCTATGGCTACACCTTC

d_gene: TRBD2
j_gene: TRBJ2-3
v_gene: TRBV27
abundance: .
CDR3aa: CASSPYSGGAKDTQYF
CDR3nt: TGTGCCAGCAGTCCCTATAGCGGGGGGGCCAAAGATACGCAGTATTTT

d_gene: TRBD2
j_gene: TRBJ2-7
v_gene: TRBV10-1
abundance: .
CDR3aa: CASSVAGGSSYEQYF
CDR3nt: TGCGCCAGCAGCGTAGCGGGGGGAAGCTCCTACGAGCAGTACTTC

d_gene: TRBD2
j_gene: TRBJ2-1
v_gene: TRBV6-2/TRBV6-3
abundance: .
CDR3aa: CASSLYGGASEQFF
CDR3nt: TGTGCCAGCAGTTTGTACGGGGGGGCTTCTGAGCAGTTCTTC

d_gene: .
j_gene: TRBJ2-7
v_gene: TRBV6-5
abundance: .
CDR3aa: CASSYSQGSYEQYF
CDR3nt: TGTGCCAGCAGTTACTCCCAGGGTTCCTACGAGCAGTACTTC

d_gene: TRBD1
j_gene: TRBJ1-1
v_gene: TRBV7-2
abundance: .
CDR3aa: CASSPWSGTGNTEAFF
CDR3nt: TGTGCCAGCAGCCCCTGGTCCGGGACAGGGAACACTGAAGCTTTCTTT

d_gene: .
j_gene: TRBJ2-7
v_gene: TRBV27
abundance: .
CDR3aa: CASRAGVGYEQYF
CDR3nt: TGTGCCAGCAGAGCAGGGGTGGGCTACGAGCAGTACTTC

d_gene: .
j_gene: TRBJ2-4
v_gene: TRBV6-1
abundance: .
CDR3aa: CASSESRGNIQYF
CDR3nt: TGTGCCAGCAGTGAAAGTAGGGGGAACATTCAGTACTTC

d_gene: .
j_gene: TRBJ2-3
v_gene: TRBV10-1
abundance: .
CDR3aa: CASRDPGDTQYF
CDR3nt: TGCGCCAGCAGGGACCCGGGGGATACGCAGTATTTT

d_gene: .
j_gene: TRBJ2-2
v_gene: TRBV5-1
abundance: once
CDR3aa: CASSPDRQTGELFF
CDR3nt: TGCGCCAGCAGCCCGGACAGACAGACCGGGGAGCTGTTTTTT